Listed below are T cell receptor beta chains from one sample, sequenced in a study of blood T cell repertoires in COVID-19. Profiled with immunoSEQ multiplex PCR; TCRdb holds only in-frame clones, not every one. The data contain about 170,000 clones, 74% of them singletons. The sample taken for sequencing was peripheral blood. The receptors were gathered from a woman aged 80 or over with acute or convalescent COVID-19. Both conserved end residues are part of each CDR3. A D gene is named only where the DNA matches it firmly. Some rows have no size entry. The others give once, few or many, or a class for an expanded clone.

clone size: .; V gene: TRBV2; D gene: TRBD1; J gene: TRBJ1-2; CDR3 protein: CASTPDRGGYGYTF; CDR3 DNA: TGTGCCAGCACCCCTGACAGGGGAGGCTATGGCTACACCTTC
clone size: .; V gene: TRBV24-1; D gene: .; J gene: TRBJ2-1; CDR3 protein: CATSGWGLNNEQFF; CDR3 DNA: TGTGCCACCAGTGGCTGGGGGCTTAACAATGAGCAGTTCTTC
clone size: few; V gene: TRBV10-1; D gene: .; J gene: TRBJ2-1; CDR3 protein: CASSQNNEQFF; CDR3 DNA: TGCGCCAGCAGTCAAAACAATGAGCAGTTCTTC
clone size: .; V gene: TRBV4-2; D gene: .; J gene: TRBJ2-7; CDR3 protein: CASSQNPERSSYEQYF; CDR3 DNA: TGTGCCAGCAGCCAAAACCCGGAGAGGAGCTCCTACGAGCAGTACTTC
clone size: .; V gene: TRBV5-1; D gene: TRBD2; J gene: TRBJ2-1; CDR3 protein: CASSTAGTTYNEQFF; CDR3 DNA: TGCGCCAGCAGCACAGCCGGGACTACGTACAATGAGCAGTTCTTC
clone size: few; V gene: TRBV5-5; D gene: TRBD2; J gene: TRBJ2-1; CDR3 protein: CASSIGLAGDNEQFF; CDR3 DNA: TGTGCCAGCAGCATAGGACTAGCGGGAGACAATGAGCAGTTCTTC
clone size: .; V gene: TRBV5-4; D gene: TRBD1; J gene: TRBJ1-2; CDR3 protein: CASSSGQGQNYGYTF; CDR3 DNA: TGTGCCAGCAGCTCGGGACAGGGGCAGAACTATGGCTACACCTTC
clone size: .; V gene: TRBV2; D gene: TRBD1; J gene: TRBJ2-1; CDR3 protein: CASSERGTGNYNEQFF; CDR3 DNA: TGTGCCAGCAGTGAAAGGGGGACAGGCAATTACAATGAGCAGTTCTTC
clone size: few; V gene: TRBV4-3; D gene: .; J gene: TRBJ2-6; CDR3 protein: CASSQGLSGPLAGANVLTF; CDR3 DNA: TGCGCCAGCAGCCAAGGATTATCAGGGCCGTTAGCCGGGGCCAACGTCCTGACTTTC
clone size: .; V gene: TRBV5-6; D gene: TRBD1; J gene: TRBJ1-6; CDR3 protein: CASSLGQGDSPLHF; CDR3 DNA: TGTGCCAGCAGCCTGGGACAGGGGGACTCACCCCTCCACTTT
clone size: .; V gene: TRBV24-1; D gene: TRBD1; J gene: TRBJ1-1; CDR3 protein: CATSDSGTGDTEAFF; CDR3 DNA: TGTGCCACCAGTGACTCCGGGACAGGAGACACTGAAGCTTTCTTT
clone size: .; V gene: TRBV6-6; D gene: .; J gene: TRBJ2-1; CDR3 protein: CASRMAGYNEQFF; CDR3 DNA: TGTGCCAGCCGCATGGCGGGTTACAATGAGCAGTTCTTC
clone size: few; V gene: TRBV7-2; D gene: .; J gene: TRBJ2-7; CDR3 protein: CASSQTGTGFYEQYF; CDR3 DNA: TGTGCCAGCAGCCAAACAGGGACGGGTTTCTACGAGCAGTACTTC
clone size: .; V gene: TRBV7-9; D gene: .; J gene: TRBJ1-1; CDR3 protein: CASSPLGAYTEAFF; CDR3 DNA: TGTGCCAGCAGCCCGTTGGGGGCCTACACTGAAGCTTTCTTT
clone size: .; V gene: TRBV12-3/TRBV12-4; D gene: TRBD1; J gene: TRBJ1-5; CDR3 protein: CASRTGGQPQHF; CDR3 DNA: TGTGCCAGCAGGACAGGGGGTCAGCCCCAGCATTTT
clone size: once; V gene: TRBV5-1; D gene: TRBD2; J gene: TRBJ2-2; CDR3 protein: CASSLLLREGSGELFF; CDR3 DNA: TGCGCCAGCAGCTTACTCCTTCGGGAGGGCTCCGGGGAGCTGTTTTTT
clone size: .; V gene: TRBV5-1; D gene: TRBD1; J gene: TRBJ2-6; CDR3 protein: CASSLPGTGGTPSGANVLTF; CDR3 DNA: TGCGCCAGCAGCTTACCCGGGACAGGGGGAACACCATCTGGGGCCAACGTCCTGACTTTC
clone size: .; V gene: TRBV4-2; D gene: TRBD1; J gene: TRBJ2-4; CDR3 protein: CASSQSGQGAGDIQYF; CDR3 DNA: TGTGCCAGCAGCCAATCGGGGCAGGGGGCTGGGGACATTCAGTACTTC
clone size: .; V gene: TRBV7-2; D gene: .; J gene: TRBJ2-5; CDR3 protein: CASSQGDLLRETQYF; CDR3 DNA: TGTGCCAGCAGCCAAGGGGACTTACTGCGGGAGACCCAGTACTTC
clone size: .; V gene: TRBV18; D gene: .; J gene: TRBJ1-4; CDR3 protein: CASSPLGQANEKLFF; CDR3 DNA: TGTGCCAGCTCACCACTGGGGCAGGCTAATGAAAAACTGTTTTTT
clone size: .; V gene: TRBV4-1; D gene: TRBD2; J gene: TRBJ2-5; CDR3 protein: CASSYRLAGDETQYF; CDR3 DNA: TGCGCCAGCAGCTACAGACTAGCGGGAGATGAGACCCAGTACTTC
clone size: few; V gene: TRBV6-5; D gene: TRBD1; J gene: TRBJ2-7; CDR3 protein: CASSPPGTGANEQYF; CDR3 DNA: TGTGCCAGCAGCCCGCCTGGGACAGGGGCCAACGAGCAGTACTTC
clone size: .; V gene: TRBV3-1/TRBV3-2; D gene: TRBD2; J gene: TRBJ2-1; CDR3 protein: CASSHGAGGPNEQFF; CDR3 DNA: TGTGCCAGCAGCCATGGAGCGGGAGGGCCTAATGAGCAGTTCTTC
clone size: .; V gene: TRBV27; D gene: .; J gene: TRBJ2-3; CDR3 protein: CASSITGTTDTQYF; CDR3 DNA: TGTGCCAGCAGTATCACAGGGACCACAGATACGCAGTATTTT
clone size: .; V gene: TRBV5-1; D gene: TRBD1; J gene: TRBJ1-4; CDR3 protein: CASSFGTANEKLFF; CDR3 DNA: TGCGCCAGCAGCTTCGGGACAGCAAATGAAAAACTGTTTTTT
clone size: .; V gene: TRBV2; D gene: .; J gene: TRBJ1-1; CDR3 protein: CASSTDIRTEAFF; CDR3 DNA: TGTGCCAGCAGTACGGACATAAGGACTGAAGCTTTCTTT
clone size: few; V gene: TRBV27; D gene: .; J gene: TRBJ1-6; CDR3 protein: CASSPLFNSPLHF; CDR3 DNA: TGTGCCAGCAGTCCCCTGTTCAATTCACCCCTCCACTTT
clone size: .; V gene: TRBV5-4; D gene: .; J gene: TRBJ2-7; CDR3 protein: CASSFSGGYYEQYF; CDR3 DNA: TGTGCCAGCAGCTTCTCGGGCGGGTACTACGAGCAGTACTTC
clone size: .; V gene: TRBV7-9; D gene: TRBD1; J gene: TRBJ2-5; CDR3 protein: CASSLAPGQGEETQYF; CDR3 DNA: TGTGCCAGCAGCTTAGCCCCGGGACAGGGGGAAGAGACCCAGTACTTC
clone size: .; V gene: TRBV3-1/TRBV3-2; D gene: TRBD1; J gene: TRBJ1-6; CDR3 protein: CASSGDRGRSPLHF; CDR3 DNA: TGTGCCAGCAGTGGGGACAGGGGGCGTTCACCCCTCCACTTT
clone size: once; V gene: TRBV19; D gene: .; J gene: TRBJ1-4; CDR3 protein: CASSTQANNEKLFF; CDR3 DNA: TGTGCCAGTAGTACCCAAGCCAATAATGAAAAACTGTTTTTT
clone size: few; V gene: TRBV9; D gene: TRBD2; J gene: TRBJ2-2; CDR3 protein: CASSASGGLGTGELFF; CDR3 DNA: TGTGCCAGCAGCGCGAGCGGGGGCCTCGGAACCGGGGAGCTGTTTTTT
clone size: .; V gene: TRBV11-2; D gene: TRBD1; J gene: TRBJ2-7; CDR3 protein: CASSLPGQGSSYEQYF; CDR3 DNA: TGTGCCAGCAGCTTACCGGGACAGGGTAGCTCCTACGAGCAGTACTTC
clone size: .; V gene: TRBV11-2; D gene: TRBD1; J gene: TRBJ1-5; CDR3 protein: CASSRQGDNQPQHF; CDR3 DNA: TGTGCCAGCAGCCGACAGGGGGACAATCAGCCCCAGCATTTT
clone size: .; V gene: TRBV2; D gene: TRBD1; J gene: TRBJ1-5; CDR3 protein: CASTQQGNNQPQHF; CDR3 DNA: TGTGCCAGCACCCAACAGGGGAACAATCAGCCCCAGCATTTT
clone size: .; V gene: TRBV5-1; D gene: .; J gene: TRBJ2-2; CDR3 protein: CASRPGQNTGELFF; CDR3 DNA: TGCGCCAGCAGACCCGGACAGAACACCGGGGAGCTGTTTTTT
clone size: .; V gene: TRBV4-2; D gene: TRBD2; J gene: TRBJ2-3; CDR3 protein: CASSQDPAGQGRTQYF; CDR3 DNA: TGTGCCAGCAGCCAAGATCCAGCGGGGCAAGGTAGGACGCAGTATTTT
clone size: .; V gene: TRBV18; D gene: .; J gene: TRBJ1-6; CDR3 protein: CASSPREADNSPLHF; CDR3 DNA: TGTGCCAGCTCACCGCGGGAGGCAGATAATTCACCCCTCCACTTT
clone size: .; V gene: TRBV28; D gene: .; J gene: TRBJ2-3; CDR3 protein: CASNPVGHFSTDTQYF; CDR3 DNA: TGTGCCAGCAACCCTGTCGGACATTTTAGCACAGATACGCAGTATTTT
clone size: .; V gene: TRBV30; D gene: TRBD2; J gene: TRBJ2-2; CDR3 protein: CAWSGLSTSGEGTGELFF; CDR3 DNA: TGTGCCTGGAGTGGACTCTCGACTAGCGGGGAAGGAACCGGGGAGCTGTTTTTT
clone size: once; V gene: TRBV5-4; D gene: TRBD2; J gene: TRBJ2-3; CDR3 protein: CASSFPGWSGRARSDTQYF; CDR3 DNA: TGTGCCAGCAGCTTTCCTGGCTGGTCCGGGAGGGCCAGGTCAGATACGCAGTATTTT
clone size: many; V gene: TRBV4-1; D gene: TRBD1; J gene: TRBJ1-2; CDR3 protein: CASSQDWGTGGAGGYTF; CDR3 DNA: TGCGCCAGCAGCCAAGATTGGGGGACAGGGGGCGCTGGGGGCTACACCTTC
clone size: .; V gene: TRBV10-3; D gene: TRBD1; J gene: TRBJ1-1; CDR3 protein: CAISAGTGNTEAFF; CDR3 DNA: TGTGCCATCAGTGCAGGGACAGGGAACACTGAAGCTTTCTTT
clone size: .; V gene: TRBV27; D gene: .; J gene: TRBJ2-5; CDR3 protein: CASSLRAGETQYF; CDR3 DNA: TGTGCCAGCAGTTTGCGCGCAGGAGAGACCCAGTACTTC
clone size: .; V gene: TRBV6-6; D gene: .; J gene: TRBJ1-1; CDR3 protein: CASSSEQGGTEAFF; CDR3 DNA: TGTGCCAGCAGTTCGGAGCAGGGTGGCACTGAAGCTTTCTTT
clone size: .; V gene: TRBV24-1; D gene: .; J gene: TRBJ1-5; CDR3 protein: CATSDRADQPQHF; CDR3 DNA: TGTGCCACCAGTGACAGGGCTGATCAGCCCCAGCATTTT
clone size: .; V gene: TRBV7-7; D gene: .; J gene: TRBJ2-2; CDR3 protein: CASSLGQALGELFF; CDR3 DNA: TGTGCCAGCAGCTTAGGGCAGGCCCTCGGGGAGCTGTTTTTT
clone size: .; V gene: TRBV5-4; D gene: TRBD2; J gene: TRBJ2-1; CDR3 protein: CASSLPTSGRANEQFF; CDR3 DNA: TGTGCCAGCAGCTTGCCGACTAGCGGGAGGGCCAATGAGCAGTTCTTC
clone size: .; V gene: TRBV6-4; D gene: TRBD1; J gene: TRBJ1-5; CDR3 protein: CASSATGDNQPQHF; CDR3 DNA: TGTGCCAGCAGTGCTACAGGGGACAATCAGCCCCAGCATTTT
clone size: .; V gene: TRBV2; D gene: TRBD1; J gene: TRBJ1-4; CDR3 protein: CASSWDRTGEKLFF; CDR3 DNA: TGTGCCAGCAGTTGGGACAGAACGGGTGAAAAACTGTTTTTT
clone size: .; V gene: TRBV9; D gene: TRBD1; J gene: TRBJ2-3; CDR3 protein: CASSAQGWGTDTQYF; CDR3 DNA: TGTGCCAGCAGCGCACAGGGGTGGGGCACAGATACGCAGTATTTT
clone size: .; V gene: TRBV7-9; D gene: TRBD1; J gene: TRBJ1-5; CDR3 protein: CASSPTGGAGQPQHF; CDR3 DNA: TGTGCCAGCAGCCCCACAGGGGGCGCGGGTCAGCCCCAGCATTTT
clone size: .; V gene: TRBV28; D gene: TRBD1; J gene: TRBJ1-3; CDR3 protein: CASRSGQGGNTIYF; CDR3 DNA: TGTGCCAGCAGGAGTGGACAGGGTGGAAACACCATATATTTT
clone size: .; V gene: TRBV12-3/TRBV12-4; D gene: .; J gene: TRBJ2-2; CDR3 protein: CASSLDYTGELFF; CDR3 DNA: TGTGCCAGCAGTTTAGACTACACCGGGGAGCTGTTTTTT